These T cell receptor beta chains were read from a single sample in a study of post-analysis software for immune sequencing data. From the PCR reads, TCRdb called clonotypes with MiXCR, one entry per CDR3 protein. The data show roughly 800,000 distinct CDR3 sequences, with 53% seen just once and 4.6% held by the top ten. The material sequenced was blood. The source of these receptors is a girl aged 5-17 years with multiple sclerosis. Both conserved end residues are part of each CDR3. A D gene is named only where the DNA matches it firmly. Clone size is shown for a subset of rows, as once, few, many or a class of expanded clone.

cdr3_nt: TGCAGCGTTCCAACAGGGGGCTCGACTAACTATGGCTACACCTTC; cdr3_aa: CSVPTGGSTNYGYTF; j_call: TRBJ1-2; d_call: TRBD1; v_call: TRBV29-1; clone_size: few
cdr3_nt: TGCAGCGTTGTATGGGGGATGAACACTGAAGCTTTCTTT; cdr3_aa: CSVVWGMNTEAFF; j_call: TRBJ1-1; d_call: -; v_call: TRBV29-1; clone_size: -
cdr3_nt: TGTGCCAGCAGTTTTATCATGGCTCCCTTCTCCCAGTTCTTC; cdr3_aa: CASSFIMAPFSQFF; j_call: TRBJ2-1; d_call: -; v_call: TRBV12-3/TRBV12-4; clone_size: few
cdr3_nt: TGCAGCGTTGCCTGGGGAGAAGAGACCCAGTACTTC; cdr3_aa: CSVAWGEETQYF; j_call: TRBJ2-5; d_call: -; v_call: TRBV29-1; clone_size: -
cdr3_nt: TGTGCCAGCGCGGGACGGAACATATTCGAGCAGTACTTC; cdr3_aa: CASAGRNIFEQYF; j_call: TRBJ2-7; d_call: -; v_call: TRBV7-9; clone_size: -
cdr3_nt: TGTGCCACCAGCTCCGGGACAGGGCTTCGTTTGAGCAATCAGCCCCAGCATTTT; cdr3_aa: CATSSGTGLRLSNQPQHF; j_call: TRBJ1-5; d_call: TRBD1; v_call: TRBV15; clone_size: -
cdr3_nt: TGTGCCAGCAGCCTACTGGGACAGGGAGGGAACGAGCAGTACTTC; cdr3_aa: CASSLLGQGGNEQYF; j_call: TRBJ2-7; d_call: TRBD1; v_call: TRBV14; clone_size: few
cdr3_nt: TGTGCCAGCTCACCACTACAGGGTGAGTGGGCCTGGAACACTGAAGCTTTCTTT; cdr3_aa: CASSPLQGEWAWNTEAFF; j_call: TRBJ1-1; d_call: -; v_call: TRBV18; clone_size: -
cdr3_nt: TGTGCTAGTGGTTTGGTACTAAGGGACAACGCCTACGAGCAGTACTTC; cdr3_aa: CASGLVLRDNAYEQYF; j_call: TRBJ2-7; d_call: -; v_call: TRBV12-5; clone_size: -
cdr3_nt: TGTGCCAGCAGCCTCGCCGGGACAGGGCGCGATGAGCAGTTCTTC; cdr3_aa: CASSLAGTGRDEQFF; j_call: TRBJ2-1; d_call: TRBD1; v_call: TRBV3-1; clone_size: -
cdr3_nt: TGTGCCACCAGCAGAGGTGGAGGGGGGCAAAATCGGAACACTGAAGCTTTCTTT; cdr3_aa: CATSRGGGGQNRNTEAFF; j_call: TRBJ1-1; d_call: -; v_call: TRBV15; clone_size: -